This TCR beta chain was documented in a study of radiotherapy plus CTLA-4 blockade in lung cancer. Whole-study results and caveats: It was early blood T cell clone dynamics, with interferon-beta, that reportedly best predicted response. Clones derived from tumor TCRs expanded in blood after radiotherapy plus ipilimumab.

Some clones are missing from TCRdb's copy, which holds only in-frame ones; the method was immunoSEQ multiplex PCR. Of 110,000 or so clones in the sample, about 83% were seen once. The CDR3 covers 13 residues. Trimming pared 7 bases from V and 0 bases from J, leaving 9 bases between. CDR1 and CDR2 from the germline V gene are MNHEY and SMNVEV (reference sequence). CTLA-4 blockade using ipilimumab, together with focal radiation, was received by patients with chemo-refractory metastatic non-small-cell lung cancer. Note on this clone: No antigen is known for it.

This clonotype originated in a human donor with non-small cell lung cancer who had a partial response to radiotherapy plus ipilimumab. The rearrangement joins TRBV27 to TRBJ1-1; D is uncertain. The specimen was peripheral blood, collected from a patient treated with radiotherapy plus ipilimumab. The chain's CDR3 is CASKYEMNTEAFF. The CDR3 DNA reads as TGTGCCAGCAAGTACGAGATGAACACTGAAGCTTTCTTT.